The T cell receptor beta chain under discussion was sequenced for a study of OX40 agonist ivuxolimab in advanced cancers. Study-wide results and limits: Average numbers of expanded clones were greater in CD8+ T cells than in CD4+.

The CDR3 extends over 13 amino acids. Trimming left V 5 bases short and J 3 bases short, with 11 bases between. CDR1 is MNHEY and CDR2 is SMNVEV in the germline V gene (reference sequence). The protocol was immunoSEQ multiplex PCR, while the TCRdb copy is restricted to in-frame clones and leaves out a portion. The data show around 100,000 clones, almost 90% seen once. A note on this clone: The antigen remains unidentified.

The receptor's source is an adult with an advanced solid tumor such as melanoma, head and neck, liver or kidney cancer. The sample consisted of CD4+ or CD8+ T cells sorted from blood, taken in a trial of the OX40 agonist ivuxolimab. V is TRBV27 and J is TRBJ2-7; possibly TRBD1 for D (5 bases). CDR3 in DNA: TGTGCCAGCAGTAGCCGGACAAGCTACGAGCAGTACTTC. Translating gives CASSSRTSYEQYF.